The 29 T cell receptor beta chains below all came from one sample that was sequenced in a study of T cell repertoires in cytomegalovirus infection. For these TCRs, the target antigens are not known. TCRdb re-called the reads through MiXCR, storing one row per CDR3 protein. The sample has approximately 910,000 distinct CDR3 sequences; roughly 31% are singletons. Sequenced material: cultured CD8+ T cells from PBMCs, taken from culture after CMV antigen stimulation. Every receptor here comes from a human donor in good health (CMV status not recorded). Some clones in this sample may be carry-over from other donors' samples.

The chain joins TRBV20-1 to TRBJ1-1; D not resolved. Trimming cost V 6 bases and J 6 bases, with 17 bases left between them. Germline CDR1 DFQATT, CDR2 SNEGSKA (reference sequence). This CDR3 is built from 13 residues. The CDR3 DNA sequence: TGCAGTGCAGAAACGGGGAGGGCCCCTGAAGCTTTCTTT. It yields the protein CSAETGRAPEAFF.

The chain has TRBV7-4 and TRBJ1-1; D ambiguous. Germline assignment: CDR1 SGHVT and CDR2 SQSDAQ. CDR3 length equals 12 residues. V lost 7 bases and J 6 bases, leaving 12 bases between the germline ends. The DNA of the CDR3 is TGTGCCAGCACCTTCGGGTCATCTGAAGCTTTCTTT. This sequence encodes CASTFGSSEAFF.

The chain links TRBV5-1 to TRBJ2-7, with a tentative D call TRBD1 (6 bases). Germline assignment: CDR1 SGHRS and CDR2 YFSETQ. The CDR3 has 14 residues. Deletions cut 6 bases from V and 0 bases from J, with 13 bases between. The CDR3 region has the DNA TGCGCCAGCAAAACCGGGACACTCTCCTACGAGCAGTACTTC. Its translation: CASKTGTLSYEQYF.

The V gene is TRBV2, the J gene TRBJ1-1; D is undetermined. V lost 3 bases to trimming and J lost 11 bases, with 10 bases between them. The CDR3 contains 11 residues. The germline V gene has CDR1 SNHLY and CDR2 FYNNEI. CDR3 coding DNA: TGTGCCAGCAGTGAGCCGTGGGAGGCTTTCTTT. This gives the protein CASSEPWEAFF.

This clonotype has only a few counts. The chain employs TRBV6-6 and TRBJ1-1; D is unclear. V shed 7 bases and J shed 10 bases, with 16 bases lying between them. The germline CDR1 and CDR2 sequences are MNHNY and SVGAGI (reference sequence). The length of the CDR3 is 12 residues. The CDR3 reads CASIREGPGAFF. Here the CDR3 DNA reads TGTGCCAGCATAAGGGAAGGGCCGGGAGCTTTCTTT.

This chain joins TRBV12-5 and TRBJ1-1; D is ambiguous. Trimming left V 8 bases short and J 1 base short, with 5 bases between. The length of the CDR3 is 11 residues. Germline V gene sequence: CDR1 LGHNT, CDR2 FRNRAP. The CDR3 here is CASYRNTEAFF. For the CDR3, the DNA is TGTGCTAGTTACAGGAACACTGAAGCTTTCTTT.

This clonotype was counted ten times or more. The J gene is TRBJ2-7, the V gene TRBV7-8; D not resolved. This CDR3 contains 14 residues. The germline CDR1 and CDR2 sequences are SGHVS and FQNEAQ. V gave up 1 base and J gave up 1 base, with 8 bases separating them. In DNA form, the CDR3 reads TGTGCCAGCAGCTTAGGCGCGGTGTCCTACGAGCAGTACTTC. This translates into CASSLGAVSYEQYF.

This clonotype appeared many times. The V call is TRBV7-6, the J call TRBJ2-1; 7 bases fit TRBD1. Trimming removed 3 bases from V and 7 bases from J; junction bases left unmatched: 6. CDR3 length: 14 amino acids. Germline CDR1 SGHVS, CDR2 FNYEAQ. In DNA, the CDR3 is TGTGCCAGCAGCTTCCTGGGACAGACTAATGAGCAGTTCTTC. Residues: CASSFLGQTNEQFF. Full variable domain (missing parts from reference TRBV7-6 and TRBJ2-1): GAGVSQSPRYKVTKRGQDVALRCDPISGHVSLYWYRQALGQGPEFLTYFNYEAQQDKSGLPNDRFSAERPEGSISTLTIQRTEQRDSAMYRCASSFLGQTNEQFFGPGTRLTVL.

This clonotype was detected only a few times. CDR3 coding DNA: TGTGCCAGCGCTACCGGGGCAAGGGGGAACACTGAAGCTTTCTTT. This encodes CASATGARGNTEAFF. The J gene is TRBJ1-1, the V gene TRBV27; tentatively, D is TRBD1 (5 bases). The CDR3 has 15 residues. V dropped 8 bases and J dropped 1 base, with 17 bases sitting between them. Germline CDR1 is MNHEY and CDR2 is SMNVEV (reference sequence).

In this sample, this clonotype turned up once. This rearrangement joins TRBV15 to TRBJ1-1, with 8 bases aligning to TRBD1. J was trimmed by 2 bases and V by 2 bases; bases with no gene match: 7. The germline V gene has CDR1 LNHNV and CDR2 YYDKDF (reference sequence). The CDR3 runs 16 residues. The CDR3 bases are TGTGCCACCAGCAGAAGAGGACAGGGATCAAACACTGAAGCTTTCTTT. Its protein product is CATSRRGQGSNTEAFF.

This clonotype came up a few times. This chain uses TRBV6-1 with TRBJ1-2; D not certain. The germline CDR1 and CDR2 sequences are MNHNS and SASEGT. The CDR3 is 13 amino acids. The V and J ends lost 6 bases and 3 bases respectively, with 11 bases between them. CDR3 nucleotide sequence: TGTGCCAGCAGGCAGGATATGGACTATGGCTACACCTTC. Its translation: CASRQDMDYGYTF.

The V and J genes are TRBV7-9 and TRBJ1-2; D is perhaps TRBD1 (5 bases). Trimming removed 5 bases from V and 5 bases from J, with 21 bases in between. The CDR3 consists of 16 residues. Germline CDR1 and CDR2: SEHNR and FQNEAQ (reference sequence). CDR3 bases: TGTGCCAGCAGCACACCCGACTCGTCGGGGGGGTATGGCTACACCTTC. Its translation: CASSTPDSSGGYGYTF.

A few counts support this clonotype. The gene calls are TRBV19 and TRBJ1-5, with D perhaps TRBD1 (5 bases). CDR3 length: 13 residues. V lost 7 bases, J lost 7 bases, and 14 bases lay in between. Germline CDR1 is LNHDA and CDR2 is SQIVND (reference sequence). CDR3 region: CASTGTIRQPQHF. For the CDR3, the DNA is TGTGCCAGTACCGGGACTATTAGGCAGCCCCAGCATTTT.

This sequence joins TRBV19 and TRBJ2-1; tentative D call: TRBD2 (5 bases). Trimming took off 3 bases at V and 9 bases at J, with 15 bases between the two ends. Germline CDR1 reads LNHDA; CDR2 reads SQIVND (reference sequence). CDR3 length: 14 residues. For the CDR3, the DNA is TGTGCCAGTAGTATTCTAGGGAGAGCAACTGAGCAGTTCTTC. Translated: CASSILGRATEQFF.

As to this clonotype: A read error may be the cause here, since a much bigger clone is one base away. This chain connects TRBV6-2 or TRBV6-3 to TRBJ2-2; D perhaps matches TRBD2 (6 bases). The CDR3 is made up of 15 amino acids. The germline V gene has CDR1 MNHEY and CDR2 SVGEGT. For the CDR3, the DNA is TGTGCCAGCACAGGAACTAGCACGAACACCGAGGAGCTGTTTTTT. Encoded protein: CASTGTSTNTEELFF.

This clonotype was seen ten or more times. The rearrangement links TRBV27 to TRBJ2-3; 15 bases match TRBD2. J gave up 5 bases and V 8 bases, and 5 bases lay outside the gene matches. This CDR3 has 15 residues. From germline, CDR1 is MNHEY and CDR2 SMNVEV (reference sequence). DNA for the CDR3: TGTGCCAGCTGGACTAGCGGGGGGGCGAGAGATACGCAGTATTTT. Its protein product is CASWTSGGARDTQYF.

This chain connects TRBV5-4 to TRBJ1-1, with D perhaps TRBD1 (6 bases). CDR3 length equals 14 residues. V was trimmed by 4 bases and J by 4 bases, leaving 14 bases between them. Germline-derived CDR1 and CDR2 are SGHNT and YYREEE (reference sequence). CDR3 nucleotide sequence: TGTGCCAGCAGCGGGGGGGGGCCCGCCACTGAAGCTTTCTTT. Translated, it gives CASSGGGPATEAFF.

The table lists this clonotype with a few counts. The chain employs TRBV4-1 and TRBJ2-1, with a possible D match to TRBD1 (5 bases). The CDR3 totals 15 residues. Trimming took 0 bases from V and 8 from J, leaving 14 bases between them. Germline V lookup: CDR1 MGHRA, CDR2 YSYEKL. The CDR3 loop is CASSQDTALGDEQFF. For the CDR3, the DNA is TGCGCCAGCAGCCAAGACACGGCCTTAGGGGATGAGCAGTTCTTC.

This clonotype was seen a handful of times. The chain's CDR3 is CASSISGRREETQYF. The CDR3 coding sequence is TGTGCCAGCAGTATCTCCGGGAGACGAGAAGAGACCCAGTACTTC. The rearrangement uses TRBV27 and TRBJ2-5, with a tentative D call TRBD2 (6 bases). From germline, CDR1 is MNHEY and CDR2 SMNVEV (reference sequence). The germline V and J ends were trimmed by 5 bases and 3 bases, with 16 bases remaining between them. This CDR3 has 15 amino acids.

In this sample, this clonotype turned up a few times. V usage is TRBV6-1 and J usage is TRBJ2-7; the D call may be TRBD1 or TRBD2 (5 bases each). V was pared by 7 bases and J by 6 bases, with 22 bases between. The CDR3 is 15 amino acids. Germline CDR1 reads MNHNS; CDR2 reads SASEGT. Here the CDR3 reads CASTLRGTTLREQYF. The CDR3 DNA sequence: TGTGCCAGCACCCTGAGAGGGACGACGCTACGCGAGCAGTACTTC.

CDR3 in DNA: TGTGCCAGCAGTTACTCGGTGGGGGACCTATACAATGAGCAGTTCTTC. The encoded protein is CASSYSVGDLYNEQFF. This chain uses TRBV6-2 or TRBV6-3 with TRBJ2-1; D tentatively fits TRBD1 or TRBD2 (5 bases each). CDR3 length equals 16 residues. Germline CDR1 MNHEY, CDR2 SVGEGT. The germline V and J ends were trimmed by 0 bases and 4 bases, with 13 bases remaining between them.

This chain uses TRBV7-8 with TRBJ2-7; possible D gene TRBD1, 5 bases. V lost 1 base to trimming and J lost 4 bases, with 14 bases between them. The CDR3 length is 15 residues. CDR1 and CDR2 (germline): SGHVS, FQNEAQ. The CDR3 bases are TGTGCCAGCAGCTTAGATCTAGGGGTTGTGTACGAGCAGTACTTC. This gives the protein CASSLDLGVVYEQYF.

The genes are TRBV20-1 and TRBJ2-1; 8 bases agree with TRBD1. The CDR3 runs to 14 residues. The junction had 10 bases not matched to a gene; V was cut back by 5 bases and J by 7 bases. Germline V CDR1 and CDR2: DFQATT, SNEGSKA (reference sequence). CDR3 DNA: TGCAGTGCTTACGGACAGGGCTTCGGGAATGAGCAGTTCTTC. Translated: CSAYGQGFGNEQFF.

This clonotype was found a few times. V is TRBV12-3 or TRBV12-4 and J is TRBJ1-5; 8 bases are a match to TRBD1. With V trimmed by 0 bases and J by 4 bases, 5 bases remained unmatched. The CDR3 is 16 residues long. This CDR3 is CASSLAWDRLNQPQHF. The CDR3 nucleotides read TGTGCCAGCAGTTTAGCATGGGACAGGCTAAATCAGCCCCAGCATTTT.

This clonotype has at least ten counts. The chain links TRBV7-8 to TRBJ2-2; D call uncertain. The CDR3 is made up of 11 amino acids. Between the trimmed V and J ends, which lost 8 bases and 3 bases, there was a span of 4 bases. CDR1 SGHVS and CDR2 FQNEAQ come from the germline V gene. CDR3 loop: CASLDTGELFF. The DNA of the CDR3 is TGTGCCAGCTTGGACACCGGGGAGCTGTTTTTT.

The V gene is TRBV15, the J gene TRBJ2-2; D gene uncertain. Looked up from germline, CDR1 is LNHNV and CDR2 is YYDKDF (reference sequence). This CDR3 is 13 amino acids long. V lost 5 bases and J lost 7, with 11 bases in between. CDR3 in amino acids: CATSSISDGELFF. The CDR3 coding sequence is TGTGCCACCAGCTCTATTTCCGACGGGGAGCTGTTTTTT.

This clonotype appeared many times. The CDR3 bases are TGTGCCAGCAGCTATCTTGCAACTAATGAAAAACTGTTTTTT. This sequence encodes CASSYLATNEKLFF. V and J are TRBV7-9 and TRBJ1-4; the D is unclear. The CDR3 length is 14 residues. Germline values: CDR1 SEHNR, CDR2 FQNEAQ (reference sequence). Trimming stripped 4 bases from V and 0 bases from J, with 6 bases between.

This clonotype has at least ten counts. V usage is TRBV7-2 and J usage is TRBJ1-4, with D unresolved. V shed 1 base and J shed 0 bases, with 12 bases lying between them. Germline V gives CDR1 SGHTA, CDR2 FQGNSA. CDR3 length equals 17 residues. The DNA of the CDR3 is TGTGCCAGCAGCTTAGGTAGACTTAGGTCAACTAATGAAAAACTGTTTTTT. It specifies CASSLGRLRSTNEKLFF.

This chain connects TRBV30 to TRBJ1-1; 8 bases agree with TRBD1. Germline CDR1 and CDR2: GTSNPN and SVGIG (reference sequence). V was clipped by 0 bases and J by 3 bases; unmatched bases: 3. The CDR3 has 14 residues. The CDR3 region is CAWSVQGADTEAFF. DNA for the CDR3: TGTGCCTGGAGTGTTCAGGGGGCTGACACTGAAGCTTTCTTT. Combining the CDR3 with reference TRBV30 and TRBJ1-1 gives the whole variable domain SQTIHQWPATLVQPVGSPLSLECTVEGTSNPNLYWYRQAAGRGLQLLFYSVGIGQISSEVPQNLSASRPQDRQFILSSKKLLLSDSGFYLCAWSVQGADTEAFFGQGTRLTVV.